A single T cell receptor beta chain is shown here with its context. Its antigen is still unknown. Base quality data are lacking; no much larger clone is found one base away. Sequencing of TCR beta CDR3 regions was performed at survey depth on the immunoSEQ platform. The QIAamp DNA micro kit was used to extract genomic DNA from every cultured and uncultured CD8+ T cell population. Regarding the original processing steps: Samples with fewer than 5,000 productive reads were excluded, resulting in the removal of about 6% of the roughly 80 HIV peptide-stimulated cultures. A MANAFEST web app trimmed sequences to CDR3 and removed nonproductive sequences, CDR3s under 5 amino acids, and those not starting C or ending F/W. Antigen-specific clonotypes had to expand in at least 2 of 3 replicates versus no-peptide control at FDR 0.01, only within one epitope family. In addition, a specific clonotype needed a frequency at least fivefold higher than in wells stimulated with peptides from other epitope families. TCRdb took this table from immuneACCESS and kept in-frame rearrangements with V and J called. Such tables lack part of the clones; where checked against another copy, unresolved V genes explain under half of the gap, and the rest is unexplained. The V and J calls and the clone size are those of that table, but D and trimming were determined from the DNA. Present in this sample are several thousand clones, 55% to 80% of which were seen just once. The ten largest clones add up to around two fifths of the sample.

The data originate from a study of CD8 T cell repertoires and HIV-1 epitope variants (dated by TCRdb to 2019 to 2021). Context from the whole study: T cells were stimulated in separate culture wells with each of twenty-five peptides representing autologous and known Gag and Nef epitope variants. The control conditions were a CMV, EBV and flu peptide pool, the Ebola AY9 epitope as a negative control, and a well with no peptide. The epitopes tested covered three Gag epitope families plus Nef HW9 and YT9. T cells were enriched using the EasySep Human T Cell Enrichment Kit and then co-cultured with an equal number of autologous T cell-negative cells acting as antigen-presenting cells. Cultures were maintained for around 10 days in IMDM with gentamicin, and half-media changes adding IL-2, IL-7 and IL-15 were performed on days 3 and 7. An aliquot of 1M T cells was set aside as an uncultured baseline condition, separate from the 80 or so T cell cultures. A total of more than 70 T cell cultures were run, with each culture condition done in triplicate except for one peptide, which was done in duplicate.

The EasySep Human CD8+ T Cell Enrichment Kit was used on day 10 to isolate CD8+ T cells from every culture. At the junction V is shortened by 5 bases and J by 3 bases; bases outside the gene matches: 5. CDR1 and CDR2, per the germline V gene, are SNHLY and FYNNEI. The CDR3 has 14 amino acids, counting the end cysteine and phenylalanine. CDR3 DNA is the only sequence kept; it has 42 bases, read in frame from the first base. The investigation overall reported the following: About ten antigen-specific TCR beta clonotypes were identified, and about 6 of them appeared cross-reactive for autologous or known escape epitope variants. The assay identified only TCR beta chains and indicated proliferation to antigen, not T cell function or cytokine profile. Five clonotypes recognized the Nef KF9 family and one the HW9 family, with no responses to the TAALDMSHF plasma variant.

Sequencing was performed on cultured CD8+ T cells derived from PBMCs. The receptor comes from a male donor with HIV. Here the chain combines TRBV2 and TRBJ2-7; 9 bases in the junction line up with TRBD1. Here the CDR3 is given as CASSRDREGYEQYF. Read as DNA, the sequence is TGTGCCAGCAGTAGGGACAGGGAGGGCTACGAGCAGTACTTC.